This TCR beta chain was found in a study of PD-1 blockade in classical Hodgkin lymphoma. Time point indicated: cycle 4 day 1 (C4D1), after around six weeks of nivolumab. Brentuximab vedotin exposure varied, and every patient relapsed after autologous stem cell transplantation. Magnetic negative selection of thawed PBMCs was the method by which CD4+ T cells were purified. Data came from immunoSEQ multiplex PCR; TCRdb stores just in-frame clones and leaves some out. The repertoire includes some 17,000 clones, more than 65% of them detected once, and 2.5% sits in the top ten. To note about this clone: What it recognizes is unknown.

Overall study results and limits: Patients were excluded if nivolumab began under 1 year after ASCT (the autologous transplant).

The input for sequencing was CD4+ T cells from blood, taken before the fourth cycle of nivolumab. The origin of this receptor is a human donor with classical Hodgkin lymphoma.

The CDR3 DNA reads TGTGCCAGCAGCGCCATCGCGGGATTCGGCTACCACAATGAGCAGTTCTTC. This encodes CASSAIAGFGYHNEQFF. The chain links TRBV9 to TRBJ2-1; perhaps TRBD2 as D (6 bases). CDR1 is SGDLS, CDR2 YYNGEE, per germline. This CDR3 is 17 amino acids long. V was cut by 3 bases and J by 5 bases, with 21 bases left in between.